The 13 T cell receptor beta chains reported below all come from one sample, sequenced in a study of graft-versus-host responses after intestinal transplantation. Repertoires were generated with immunoSEQ multiplex PCR, while TCRdb's copy carries only in-frame clones and drops some. The sample has around 120,000 clones, over 75% seen once. For these TCRs, the target antigens are not known. The material was unstimulated CD4+ T cells sorted from spleen or lymph node cells, obtained before intestinal transplant. Every receptor here comes from a human donor who received an intestinal transplant.

This rearrangement joins TRBV15 to TRBJ1-6, with D unresolved. The germline gives CDR1 LNHNV, CDR2 YYDKDF (reference sequence). V dropped 5 bases and J dropped 8 bases, with 13 bases sitting between them. The CDR3 totals 14 residues. The CDR3 loop reads CATSEGRDDSPLHF. The CDR3 nucleotides are TGTGCCACCAGCGAGGGAAGAGATGATTCACCCCTCCACTTT.

V usage is TRBV5-6 and J usage is TRBJ2-5, with D perhaps TRBD2 (6 bases). Germline lookup yields CDR1 SGHDT and CDR2 YYEEEE. Trimming cost V 7 bases and J 1 base, with 14 bases left between them. The CDR3 runs to 14 residues. The CDR3 here is CASAQWDFQETQYF. CDR3 sequence (DNA): TGTGCCAGCGCCCAGTGGGACTTCCAAGAGACCCAGTACTTC.

The CDR3 DNA follows: TGTGCCAGCAGCTTAGGCCTAGGCAGGGGTCTTTCTGGCTCTGGGGCCAACGTCCTGACTTTC. Amino acid sequence: CASSLGLGRGLSGSGANVLTF. The gene calls are TRBV13 and TRBJ2-6, with a weak D call TRBD1 (6 bases). The germline gives CDR1 PRHDT, CDR2 FYEKMQ (reference sequence). The length of the CDR3 is 21 residues. The ends were cut back, 0 bases at V and 0 bases at J, with 21 bases in the middle.

V and J are TRBV9 and TRBJ2-1; 8 bases map to TRBD2. This CDR3 is built from 21 residues. The germline V gene has CDR1 SGDLS and CDR2 YYNGEE. Germline trimming cut 0 bases from V and 0 bases from J; bases unmatched to any gene: 17. CDR3 region: CASSVAPLMVAGQSSYNEQFF. CDR3 bases: TGTGCCAGCAGCGTAGCCCCCTTGATGGTAGCGGGGCAGAGCTCCTACAATGAGCAGTTCTTC.

The genes are TRBV7-9 and TRBJ1-1, with D unresolved. Trimming pared 1 base from V and 4 bases from J, leaving 13 bases between. Per the germline V gene, CDR1 is SEHNR and CDR2 is FQNEAQ (reference sequence). This CDR3 is built from 15 residues. The CDR3 reads CASSLDTPPGTEAFF. Written as DNA, the CDR3 is TGTGCCAGCAGCTTAGATACACCCCCGGGCACTGAAGCTTTCTTT. The variable domain in full, completed from reference TRBV7-9 and TRBJ1-1, reads DTGVSQNPRHKITKRGQNVTFRCDPISEHNRLYWYRQTLGQGPEFLTYFQNEAQLEKSRLLSDRFSAERPKGSFSTLEIQRTEQGDSAMYLCASSLDTPPGTEAFFGQGTRLTVV.

The rearrangement uses TRBV15 and TRBJ2-5; possibly TRBD2 for D (6 bases). Trimming took 0 bases from V and 2 from J, leaving 10 bases between them. The CDR3 covers 15 residues. Germline V gene data show CDR1 as LNHNV and CDR2 as YYDKDF (reference sequence). CDR3 sequence reads: CATSRDPGGQETQYF. CDR3 sequence (DNA): TGTGCCACCAGCAGAGATCCTGGAGGGCAAGAGACCCAGTACTTC.

The V gene is TRBV6-6, the J gene TRBJ2-7, with D perhaps TRBD2 (5 bases). The CDR3 runs to 14 residues. From germline, CDR1 is MNHNY and CDR2 SVGAGI (reference sequence). Trimming removed 6 bases at V and 3 bases at J, with 15 bases between. The CDR3 coding sequence is TGTGCCAGCAGGGACTTCGCTAGCAGCTACGAGCAGTACTTC. This sequence encodes CASRDFASSYEQYF.

This rearrangement joins TRBV7-9 to TRBJ2-2; 9 nucleotides align to TRBD1. Germline assignment: CDR1 SEHNR and CDR2 FQNEAQ (reference sequence). Trimming cost V 1 base and J 0 bases; bases outside gene matches: 0. This CDR3 contains 16 residues. Written as DNA, the CDR3 is TGTGCCAGCAGCTTAGGACAGGGGGCGAACACCGGGGAGCTGTTTTTT. Translation gives CASSLGQGANTGELFF.

The rearrangement uses TRBV5-4 and TRBJ1-2; no clear D. CDR1 SGHNT and CDR2 YYREEE come from the germline V gene (reference sequence). This CDR3 region has 14 residues. Trimming removed 1 base at V and 6 bases at J, with 13 bases between. The CDR3, as DNA: TGTGCCAGCAGCTTGTTCACGGCGGATCATGGCTACACCTTC. The encoded protein is CASSLFTADHGYTF.

This rearrangement joins TRBV25-1 to TRBJ1-4; tentatively, D is TRBD1 (6 bases). CDR1 is MGHDK, CDR2 SYGVNS, per germline. V lost 3 bases and J 6 bases, leaving 14 bases between the germline ends. CDR3 length equals 15 residues. The CDR3 region is CASSEAGAGDEKLFF. The DNA for the CDR3 is TGTGCCAGCAGTGAGGCGGGGGCGGGAGATGAAAAACTGTTTTTT.

The count of this clone is one. V gene TRBV5-1 combines with J gene TRBJ1-3; 7 nucleotides line up with TRBD1. Germline values: CDR1 SGHRS, CDR2 YFSETQ. The V and J ends lost 3 bases and 0 bases, in that order; junction bases with no gene match: 6. CDR3 length equals 16 residues. The CDR3 coding sequence is TGCGCCAGCAGCTCCACAGGGGCCCTCTCTGGAAACACCATATATTTT. This encodes CASSSTGALSGNTIYF.

The chain uses TRBV7-2 and TRBJ2-4, with D hard to call. The CDR3 has 13 amino acids. The germline V gene has CDR1 SGHTA and CDR2 FQGNSA. The germline V and J ends were trimmed by 6 bases and 6 bases, with 12 bases remaining between them. The DNA for the CDR3 is TGTGCCAGCAGTCCCGAGGCCGTAAACATTCAGTACTTC. Amino acids: CASSPEAVNIQYF.

This sequence joins TRBV6-6 and TRBJ2-7; 7 nucleotides match TRBD1. After removal of 7 bases from V and 1 base from J, the junction contained 4 bases not matched to a gene. The CDR3 covers 13 residues. Germline CDR1 MNHNY, CDR2 SVGAGI (reference sequence). CDR3 protein: CASNRQGSYEQYF. The CDR3 bases are TGTGCCAGCAATAGACAGGGATCCTACGAGCAGTACTTC.